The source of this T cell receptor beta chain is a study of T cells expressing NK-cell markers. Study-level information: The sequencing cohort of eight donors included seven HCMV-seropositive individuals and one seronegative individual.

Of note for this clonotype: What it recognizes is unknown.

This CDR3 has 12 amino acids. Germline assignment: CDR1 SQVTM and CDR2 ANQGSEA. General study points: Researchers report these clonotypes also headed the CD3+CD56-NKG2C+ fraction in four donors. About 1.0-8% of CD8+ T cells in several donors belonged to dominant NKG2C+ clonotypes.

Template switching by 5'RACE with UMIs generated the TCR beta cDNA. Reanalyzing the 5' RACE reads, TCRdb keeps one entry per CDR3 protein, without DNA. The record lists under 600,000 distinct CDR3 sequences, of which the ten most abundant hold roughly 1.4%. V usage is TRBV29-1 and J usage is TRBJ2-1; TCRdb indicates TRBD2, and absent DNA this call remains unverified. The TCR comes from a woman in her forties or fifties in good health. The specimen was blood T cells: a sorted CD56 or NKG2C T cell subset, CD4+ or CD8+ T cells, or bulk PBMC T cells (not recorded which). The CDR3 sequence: CSVAAANNEQFF.